One and the same sample provided the 6 T cell receptor beta chains below, sequenced in a study of T cells in Graves' hyperthyroidism and ophthalmopathy. Amplification targeted TCR beta CDR3 regions from RNA transcripts. The TCR CDR3 first-round RT-PCR relied on the HTBI primer set. In TCRdb, the multiplex PCR reads were re-called with MiXCR into one record per CDR3 protein. The data show over 250,000 distinct CDR3 sequences, with 22% seen just once and about 60% held by the top ten. Sequenced material: blood. The source of these receptors is a man aged 30-40 years with Graves' ophthalmopathy.

This chain joins TRBV14 and TRBJ2-1; D gene uncertain. The V end was cut by 2 bases, the J end by 8 bases, with 13 bases between. The CDR3 runs to 14 residues. The germline gives CDR1 SGHDN, CDR2 FVKESK. The CDR3 is CASSQKASPHEQFF. The DNA for the CDR3 is TGTGCCAGCAGCCAAAAGGCTAGTCCGCATGAGCAGTTCTTC. Variable domain in full (rest from reference TRBV14 and TRBJ2-1): EAGVTQFPSHSVIEKGQTVTLRCDPISGHDNLYWYRRVMGKEIKFLLHFVKESKQDESGMPNNRFLAERTGGTYSTLKVQPAELEDSGVYFCASSQKASPHEQFFGPGTRLTVL.

This clonotype was detected a few times. The rearrangement links TRBV7-8 to TRBJ2-7, with 12 bases lining up with TRBD1. This CDR3 is 14 amino acids long. The V segment lost 4 bases and the J segment 5 bases; nucleotides outside the gene matches: 3. CDR1 is SGHVS, CDR2 FQNEAQ, per germline. The CDR3, as DNA: TGTGCCAGCAGCTCGGGGGACAGGGGGCACGAGCAGTACTTC. Translation gives CASSSGDRGHEQYF. Full variable domain (missing parts from reference TRBV7-8 and TRBJ2-7): GAGVSQSPRYKVAKRGQDVALRCDPISGHVSLFWYQQALGQGPEFLTYFQNEAQLDKSGLPSDRFFAERPEGSVSTLKIQRTQQEDSAVYLCASSSGDRGHEQYFGPGTRLTVT.

This clonotype appeared many times. The V gene is TRBV30, the J gene TRBJ1-2; 9 bases are a match to TRBD1. CDR3 length equals 15 residues. The junction had 9 bases not matched to a gene; V was cut back by 0 bases and J by 7 bases. The germline CDR1 and CDR2 sequences are GTSNPN and SVGIG (reference sequence). DNA of the CDR3: TGTGCCTGGAGTGTCCTCTGGGGACAGGGAGGTGGCTACACCTTC. Amino acid sequence: CAWSVLWGQGGGYTF.

This clonotype was counted between two and nine times. The chain recombines TRBV9 with TRBJ2-7; TRBD2 matches at 10 bases. Germline lookup yields CDR1 SGDLS and CDR2 YYNGEE. The V gene end was trimmed by 0 bases and the J gene end by 5 bases; junction bases not matched to a gene: 11. This CDR3 has 17 amino acids. The CDR3 protein is CASSVGYASGRSNEQYF. The CDR3 DNA is TGTGCCAGCAGCGTAGGTTATGCTAGCGGGAGATCGAACGAGCAGTACTTC.

This clonotype was detected a few times. The rearrangement uses TRBV11-3 and TRBJ2-1, with 10 bases lining up with TRBD2. CDR3 length equals 15 residues. CDR1 is SGHNT, CDR2 YENEEA, per germline. J gave up 10 bases and V 4 bases, and 10 bases lay outside the gene matches. CDR3 loop: CASSSESGRVPEQFF. In nucleotides, the CDR3 is TGTGCCAGCAGCTCTGAAAGCGGGAGGGTACCCGAGCAGTTCTTC.

This clonotype was found many times. The gene calls are TRBV28 and TRBJ2-7, with 7 positions matching TRBD2. CDR1 and CDR2 (germline): MDHEN, SYDVKM. This CDR3 has 14 residues. Trimming removed 3 bases from V and 0 bases from J; junction bases left unmatched: 2. The CDR3 nucleotides are TGTGCCAGCAGTTTTGGCGGGAGCTCCTACGAGCAGTACTTC. Translation: CASSFGGSSYEQYF. The full variable domain, rest sourced from reference TRBV28 and TRBJ2-7, is DVKVTQSSRYLVKRTGEKVFLECVQDMDHENMFWYRQDPGLGLRLIYFSYDVKMKEKGDIPEGYSVSREKKERFSLILESASTNQTSMYLCASSFGGSSYEQYFGPGTRLTVT.